This T cell receptor beta chain appears in the sequencing data of a study of blood T cell repertoires in COVID-19. Study in general: PBMCs, B-cell-depleted T cells, or T cells were the source of the cDNA or gDNA that made up the material.

This CDR3 is built from 13 residues. Germline CDR1 is MNHEY and CDR2 is SMNVEV (reference sequence). Trimming took off 6 bases at V and 9 bases at J, with 17 bases between the two ends. Data came from immunoSEQ multiplex PCR; TCRdb stores just in-frame clones and leaves some out. The table has about 150,000 clones, roughly nine tenths seen once. The sample consisted of peripheral blood. V gene TRBV27 combines with J gene TRBJ2-5; no reliable D call. This clonotype originated in a woman between 55 and 75 years old with active COVID-19. The CDR3: CASRTLSQQAQYF. CDR3 in DNA: TGTGCCAGCAGAACGCTCTCCCAGCAGGCCCAGTACTTC.